A single sample is the source of the 24 T cell receptor beta chains below, sequenced in a study of CD8 T cells in ankylosing spondylitis. TCRdb fed the 5' RACE reads into MiXCR, producing one record per CDR3 protein. The sample holds 150,000 to 200,000 distinct CDR3 sequences, about 13% seen once. What was sequenced was blood, either unsorted or a sorted T cell fraction (not recorded which). Receptor source: a male donor with ankylosing spondylitis or in good health (not recorded which).

In this sample, this clonotype turned up a few times. The gene calls are TRBV10-3 and TRBJ2-2; D remains ambiguous. Trimming left V 2 bases short and J 6 bases short, with 13 bases between. Looked up from germline, CDR1 is ENHRY and CDR2 is SYGVKD. The CDR3 has 15 amino acids. The CDR3 bases are TGTGCCATCAGTGAGATCCAGACCTCTGCCGGGGAGCTGTTTTTT. Translating gives CAISEIQTSAGELFF.

This clonotype was seen only a few times. The chain recombines TRBV11-3 with TRBJ2-3; the D gene could be TRBD1 or TRBD2 (6 bases each). In germline, CDR1 is SGHNT, CDR2 YENEEA. The CDR3 loop spans 13 amino acids. Between the trimmed V and J ends, which lost 5 bases and 12 bases, there was a span of 18 bases. This chain's CDR3 is CASSPTPPGAQYF. The CDR3 bases are TGTGCCAGCAGCCCTACGCCACCGGGGGCCCAGTATTTT.

The chain joins TRBV20-1 to TRBJ2-7; TRBD1 matches at 7 bases. The V and J ends lost 5 bases and 2 bases, in that order; junction bases with no gene match: 9. Germline V gene lookup returns CDR1 DFQATT and CDR2 SNEGSKA (reference sequence). The CDR3 covers 14 residues. CDR3 region: CSARLTGTAYEQYF. CDR3 coding DNA: TGCAGTGCTCGCTTGACCGGGACAGCCTACGAGCAGTACTTC.

The chain joins TRBV27 to TRBJ2-7; D unclear. Germline CDR1 MNHEY, CDR2 SMNVEV (reference sequence). The V and J ends lost 4 bases and 2 bases respectively, with 12 bases between them. The CDR3 is 14 amino acids. CDR3 amino acids: CASSWSGSAYEQYF. In nucleotides, the CDR3 is TGTGCCAGCAGTTGGTCAGGTTCTGCCTACGAGCAGTACTTC.

The chain joins TRBV7-9 to TRBJ2-7; TRBD1 aligns across 7 bases. The CDR3 consists of 14 residues. The V and J ends lost 8 bases and 6 bases, in that order; junction bases with no gene match: 13. CDR1 and CDR2 from the germline V gene are SEHNR and FQNEAQ (reference sequence). Here the CDR3 reads CASRTGDSPSEQYF. In DNA form, the CDR3 reads TGTGCCAGCCGGACAGGCGATTCCCCTAGCGAGCAGTACTTC. Together with reference TRBV7-9 and TRBJ2-7, the CDR3 gives the full variable domain: DTGVSQNPRHKITKRGQNVTFRCDPISEHNRLYWYRQTLGQGPEFLTYFQNEAQLEKSRLLSDRFSAERPKGSFSTLEIQRTEQGDSAMYLCASRTGDSPSEQYFGPGTRLTVT.

The rearrangement uses TRBV7-8 and TRBJ1-1; 7 bases agree with TRBD1. This CDR3 has 15 residues. V lost 2 bases and J lost 0; bases outside the gene matches: 3. Germline assignment: CDR1 SGHVS and CDR2 FQNEAQ. The CDR3 here is CASSLKQGLNTEAFF. In DNA, the CDR3 is TGTGCCAGCAGCTTAAAACAGGGGTTGAACACTGAAGCTTTCTTT.

This sequence joins TRBV6-1 and TRBJ2-5, with D possibly TRBD1 on 5 matching bases. Deletions cut 1 base from V and 5 bases from J, with 14 bases between. Per the germline V gene, CDR1 is MNHNS and CDR2 is SASEGT. This CDR3 comprises 15 residues. DNA for the CDR3: TGTGCCAGCAGTGAAGTGATCCAGGGATGGGAGACCCAGTACTTC. Protein sequence: CASSEVIQGWETQYF.

This clonotype was observed once. This chain uses TRBV3-1 with TRBJ2-7, with a weak D call TRBD1 (6 bases). The germline V gene has CDR1 LGHDT and CDR2 YNNKEL (reference sequence). The CDR3 spans 15 residues. The ends were cut back, 0 bases at V and 5 bases at J, with 14 bases in the middle. The CDR3 DNA reads as TGTGCCAGCAGCCAAGAGGACAGCCTCAGCGACGAGCAGTACTTC. Its translation is CASSQEDSLSDEQYF.

J is TRBJ2-1 and V is TRBV10-3, with TRBD1 identical over 10 bases. The junction had 7 bases not matched to a gene; V was cut back by 5 bases and J by 6 bases. This CDR3 is built from 15 residues. CDR1 is ENHRY, CDR2 SYGVKD, per germline. DNA of the CDR3: TGTGCCATCAGTACACCGGGACAGGGGTCCAATGAGCAGTTCTTC. This translates into CAISTPGQGSNEQFF.

This clonotype was seen a few times. The chain couples TRBV4-1 to TRBJ2-1; 8 nucleotides match TRBD2. Germline V lookup: CDR1 MGHRA, CDR2 YSYEKL. The trim removed 1 base at V and 7 bases at J, leaving 6 bases unmatched. The CDR3 has 15 residues. The CDR3 is CASSQGGASGNEQFF. CDR3 in DNA: TGCGCCAGCAGCCAAGGGGGGGCTAGCGGGAATGAGCAGTTCTTC.

This chain uses TRBV27 with TRBJ1-1; tentative D call: TRBD1 (5 bases). The CDR3 is made up of 11 amino acids. Germline V gives CDR1 MNHEY, CDR2 SMNVEV (reference sequence). V lost 7 bases, J lost 4 bases, and 7 bases lay in between. CDR3 residues: CASIGGTEAFF. The CDR3 region has the DNA TGTGCCAGCATTGGGGGCACTGAAGCTTTCTTT.

There are a few counts of this clonotype. The V and J genes are TRBV4-1 and TRBJ1-2; 9 positions match TRBD1. From germline, CDR1 is MGHRA and CDR2 YSYEKL. The CDR3 totals 15 residues. Unmatched junction bases numbered 8, after V lost 5 bases and J lost 4 bases. The CDR3 spells CASSSGTGPSYGYTF. The CDR3 DNA follows: TGCGCCAGCAGCTCCGGGACAGGGCCCTCCTATGGCTACACCTTC.

The chain couples TRBV29-1 to TRBJ2-1, with D hard to call. V lost 1 base and J 3 bases, leaving 4 bases between the germline ends. This CDR3 has 12 residues. The germline CDR1 and CDR2 sequences are SQVTM and ANQGSEA. The CDR3 spells CSVEGGYNEQFF. CDR3 DNA: TGCAGCGTTGAAGGGGGCTACAATGAGCAGTTCTTC.

This clonotype appeared a few times. The chain couples TRBV24-1 to TRBJ2-1, with a tentative D call TRBD2 (5 bases). CDR1 KGHDR and CDR2 SFDVKD come from the germline V gene. This CDR3 has 14 residues. V gave up 4 bases and J gave up 10 bases, with 16 bases separating them. CDR3 nucleotides: TGTGCCACCAGTGAATTGGGCTCGGGGAACGAGCAGTTCTTC. This encodes CATSELGSGNEQFF.

The V call is TRBV7-9, the J call TRBJ2-7; 7 nucleotides line up with TRBD2. J lost 1 base, V lost 2 bases, and 2 bases had no gene match. The germline CDR1 and CDR2 sequences are SEHNR and FQNEAQ (reference sequence). This CDR3 region has 14 residues. Here the CDR3 reads CASSLSGISYEQYF. In nucleotides, the CDR3 is TGTGCCAGCAGCTTAAGCGGGATATCCTACGAGCAGTACTTC. The full variable domain, in which reference TRBV7-9 and TRBJ2-7 provide the parts outside the CDR3, is DTGVSQNPRHKITKRGQNVTFRCDPISEHNRLYWYRQTLGQGPEFLTYFQNEAQLEKSRLLSDRFSAERPKGSFSTLEIQRTEQGDSAMYLCASSLSGISYEQYFGPGTRLTVT.

This clonotype was seen a handful of times. This chain uses TRBV9 with TRBJ1-1; perhaps TRBD1 as D (5 bases). V was shortened by 4 bases and J by 6 bases, with 10 bases between the two germline ends. The CDR3 is 12 residues long. Per the germline V gene, CDR1 is SGDLS and CDR2 is YYNGEE. DNA for the CDR3: TGTGCCAGCAGCTCCCAGGGTCCTGAAGCTTTCTTT. This codes for CASSSQGPEAFF.

This rearrangement joins TRBV11-2 to TRBJ2-2; 14 bases are a match to TRBD2. CDR1 is SGHAT and CDR2 is FQNNGV in the germline V gene. The CDR3 sequence is 18 residues long. Trimming at V came to 5 bases and at J to 2 bases, leaving 7 bases not matched to a gene. CDR3 amino acids: CASSPRLAGGPNTGELFF. CDR3 bases: TGTGCCAGCAGCCCACGACTAGCGGGAGGGCCAAACACCGGGGAGCTGTTTTTT.

This clonotype was observed a handful of times. The V call is TRBV10-1, the J call TRBJ2-7; 7 bases match TRBD1. Germline assignment: CDR1 WNHNN and CDR2 SYGVQD (reference sequence). The CDR3 is 14 amino acids. J was trimmed by 6 bases and V by 3 bases; bases with no gene match: 8. The CDR3 spells CASSETGAMSEQYF. The CDR3 nucleotides are TGCGCCAGCAGTGAAACAGGGGCTATGTCCGAGCAGTACTTC.

In its sample, this clonotype was seen a few times. This rearrangement joins TRBV7-9 to TRBJ2-2; 8 nucleotides line up with TRBD1. Trimming removed 4 bases from V and 6 bases from J; junction bases left unmatched: 4. The CDR3 loop spans 14 amino acids. CDR1 and CDR2 from the germline V gene are SEHNR and FQNEAQ (reference sequence). This CDR3 reads CASSSDRAAGELFF. CDR3 in DNA: TGTGCCAGCAGCTCGGACAGGGCCGCCGGGGAGCTGTTTTTT.

This chain joins TRBV27 and TRBJ2-4; D unresolved. This CDR3 spans 14 amino acids. Germline V gene lookup returns CDR1 MNHEY and CDR2 SMNVEV (reference sequence). V dropped 7 bases and J dropped 0 bases, with 10 bases sitting between them. The CDR3, as DNA: TGTGCCAGCAAGAAAGGGCTAGCCAAAAACATTCAGTACTTC. Its translation is CASKKGLAKNIQYF.

This clonotype has just a few counts. The DNA of the CDR3 is TGTGCCAGCAGCTCCTCGGGCAGCGGGAGGCCTACAGATACGCAGTATTTT. This encodes CASSSSGSGRPTDTQYF. This chain uses TRBV7-9 with TRBJ2-3, with TRBD2 matching 9 bases. V shed 4 bases and J 3 bases; nucleotides not matched to a gene: 11. Germline CDR1 SEHNR, CDR2 FQNEAQ (reference sequence). CDR3 length equals 17 residues.

This chain's CDR3 is CASTSGQSRYNEQFF. Written as DNA, the CDR3 is TGTGCCAGCACCTCTGGACAGAGTCGTTACAATGAGCAGTTCTTC. The V and J genes are TRBV27 and TRBJ2-1; tentatively, D is TRBD1 (6 bases). CDR1 is MNHEY and CDR2 is SMNVEV in the germline V gene (reference sequence). V was clipped by 7 bases and J by 4 bases, with 17 bases between them. This CDR3 region has 15 residues.

The sample holds a few counts of this clonotype. This chain uses TRBV30 with TRBJ2-3, with 9 positions matching TRBD1. CDR3 size: 17 residues. V lost 3 bases to trimming and J lost 2 bases; unmatched junction nucleotides: 12. Germline V gene sequence: CDR1 GTSNPN, CDR2 SVGIG (reference sequence). The CDR3 DNA follows: TGTGCCTGGAGCGCAACAGGGGGCCTGTTCGCCACAGATACGCAGTATTTT. Translation: CAWSATGGLFATDTQYF.

This clonotype has more than one count but fewer than ten. This chain uses TRBV15 with TRBJ2-1; a possible D gene is TRBD2 (5 bases). This CDR3 contains 11 residues. Per germline, CDR1 LNHNV and CDR2 YYDKDF (reference sequence). V was clipped by 6 bases and J by 10 bases, with 10 bases between them. CDR3 residues: CATSDSGEQFF. The CDR3 bases are TGTGCCACCAGTGATTCGGGGGAGCAGTTCTTC. Full variable domain (rest looked up from reference TRBV15 and TRBJ2-1): DAMVIQNPRYQVTQFGKPVTLSCSQTLNHNVMYWYQQKSSQAPKLLFHYYDKDFNNEADTPDNFQSRRPNTSFCFLDIRSPGLGDTAMYLCATSDSGEQFFGPGTRLTVL.